This T cell receptor (beta chain) was sequenced during a study of blood T cells in healthy people across ages. General observations from the study: Diversity of TCR beta per million T cells declined in a roughly linear way with age. Possibly, changes in expanded clonotypes were confounded because donor CMV status was unknown.

The authors ran a second PCR of 7 to 11 cycles using a sample-barcoded 5' primer and a J-beta primer mix. One entry per CDR3 protein results from TCRdb running MiXCR on the 5' RACE reads. The top ten clones hold about a fifth of a sample with nearly 1 million distinct CDR3 sequences, roughly half of them seen once. With respect to this clonotype: What it recognizes is unknown.

This CDR3 spans 18 amino acids. J lost 6 bases, V lost 1 base, and 11 bases had no gene match. Per the germline V gene, CDR1 is SGHRS and CDR2 is YFSETQ. V is TRBV5-1 and J is TRBJ2-1; TRBD1 matches 12 bases. This receptor was identified in a woman aged 55-69 years in good health. The specimen sequenced was blood. CDR3 bases: TGCGCCAGCAGCTTGATGCCGGGACAGGGGGCGAGAACCAATGAGCAGTTCTTC. This codes for CASSLMPGQGARTNEQFF.